The rows below give T cell receptor beta chains drawn from one sample of a study of beta chain features in type 1 diabetes. Only in-frame clones appear in the TCRdb table, and some are missing; sequencing was by immunoSEQ multiplex PCR. The sample has 500,000 to 650,000 clones, around 12% seen once; the top ten hold more than 0.09%. Sequencing was done on a sample of naive CD4+ T cells from blood. Receptors were obtained from a man aged 25-45 years with type 1 diabetes. The CDR3 runs from the conserved cysteine through the conserved F or W. The D gene is left open where the match is weak. Part of the rows lack a size; the others show once, few, many or a class for expanded clones.

d_gene: .
v_gene: TRBV21-1
j_gene: TRBJ1-2
abundance: few
CDR3aa: CASETGTALGGEGYTF
CDR3nt: TGTGCCAGCGAAACCGGGACAGCCCTCGGCGGGGAAGGCTACACCTTC

d_gene: .
v_gene: TRBV21-1
j_gene: TRBJ2-7
abundance: few
CDR3aa: CASSNLHRGGYEQYF
CDR3nt: TGTGCCAGCAGCAACTTACATCGTGGCGGCTACGAGCAGTACTTC

d_gene: .
v_gene: TRBV9
j_gene: TRBJ1-2
abundance: few
CDR3aa: CASSASGGGYTF
CDR3nt: TGTGCCAGCAGCGCCTCCGGCGGAGGCTACACCTTC

d_gene: .
v_gene: TRBV2
j_gene: TRBJ1-2
abundance: .
CDR3aa: CASSGDAGYTF
CDR3nt: TGTGCCAGCAGTGGAGATGCGGGCTACACCTTC

d_gene: .
v_gene: TRBV7-2
j_gene: TRBJ1-2
abundance: .
CDR3aa: CASSLDAGHYGYTF
CDR3nt: TGTGCCAGCAGCTTAGATGCAGGCCACTATGGCTACACCTTC

d_gene: .
v_gene: TRBV10-3
j_gene: TRBJ1-1
abundance: few
CDR3aa: CAISEPGHKNTEAFF
CDR3nt: TGTGCCATCAGTGAGCCGGGACATAAGAACACTGAAGCTTTCTTT

d_gene: .
v_gene: TRBV28
j_gene: TRBJ2-3
abundance: few
CDR3aa: CASKGTRDTQYF
CDR3nt: TGTGCCAGCAAAGGCACAAGAGATACGCAGTATTTT

d_gene: .
v_gene: TRBV7-2
j_gene: TRBJ2-2
abundance: few
CDR3aa: CASSLRSRVGGTGELFF
CDR3nt: TGTGCCAGCAGCTTAAGGTCCAGGGTTGGGGGCACCGGGGAGCTGTTTTTT

d_gene: .
v_gene: TRBV30
j_gene: TRBJ2-5
abundance: .
CDR3aa: CAWSREGAQYF
CDR3nt: TGTGCCTGGAGTAGGGAGGGGGCCCAGTACTTC

d_gene: .
v_gene: TRBV7-9
j_gene: TRBJ2-3
abundance: few
CDR3aa: CASSSSGTDTQYF
CDR3nt: TGTGCCAGCAGCTCATCAGGGACAGATACGCAGTATTTT

d_gene: TRBD1
v_gene: TRBV11-2
j_gene: TRBJ2-6
abundance: .
CDR3aa: CASSFQDRAGANVLTF
CDR3nt: TGTGCCAGCAGCTTTCAGGACAGGGCTGGGGCCAACGTCCTGACTTTC

d_gene: TRBD2
v_gene: TRBV23-1
j_gene: TRBJ2-5
abundance: .
CDR3aa: CASSLSCGGTETQYF
CDR3nt: TGCGCCAGCAGCCTATCGTGCGGGGGGACGGAGACCCAGTACTTC

d_gene: .
v_gene: TRBV7-2
j_gene: TRBJ1-4
abundance: few
CDR3aa: CATRYQANEKLFF
CDR3nt: TGTGCCACCAGATATCAAGCTAATGAAAAACTGTTTTTT

d_gene: TRBD1
v_gene: TRBV14
j_gene: TRBJ2-2
abundance: few
CDR3aa: CASSQVGQENTGELFF
CDR3nt: TGTGCCAGCAGCCAAGTCGGACAGGAGAACACCGGGGAGCTGTTTTTT

d_gene: .
v_gene: TRBV29-1
j_gene: TRBJ1-1
abundance: few
CDR3aa: CSASMGQAFF
CDR3nt: TGCAGCGCGTCCATGGGGCAAGCTTTCTTT

d_gene: TRBD1
v_gene: TRBV9
j_gene: TRBJ1-6
abundance: few
CDR3aa: CASNALGTGNSPLHF
CDR3nt: TGTGCCAGCAACGCTCTAGGGACAGGAAATTCACCCCTCCACTTT

d_gene: TRBD1
v_gene: TRBV9
j_gene: TRBJ2-1
abundance: .
CDR3aa: CASSAQGATYNEQFF
CDR3nt: TGTGCCAGCAGCGCACAGGGGGCGACCTACAATGAGCAGTTCTTC

d_gene: .
v_gene: TRBV29-1
j_gene: TRBJ1-3
abundance: few
CDR3aa: CSVEDLSDSSGNTIYF
CDR3nt: TGCAGCGTTGAAGATCTCTCGGACAGCTCTGGAAACACCATATATTTT

d_gene: TRBD2
v_gene: TRBV7-8
j_gene: TRBJ2-2
abundance: .
CDR3aa: CASSLGLVSGELFF
CDR3nt: TGTGCCAGCAGCCTGGGACTAGTTTCCGGGGAGCTGTTTTTT

d_gene: .
v_gene: TRBV10-3
j_gene: TRBJ1-3
abundance: .
CDR3aa: CAIRRQPDNTIYF
CDR3nt: TGTGCCATCAGACGACAGCCGGACAACACCATATATTTT

d_gene: .
v_gene: TRBV7-9
j_gene: TRBJ1-2
abundance: few
CDR3aa: CASSTGAGNYGYTF
CDR3nt: TGTGCCAGCAGCACCGGGGCAGGGAACTATGGCTACACCTTC

d_gene: .
v_gene: TRBV30
j_gene: TRBJ1-5
abundance: .
CDR3aa: CAWGQGNQPQHF
CDR3nt: TGTGCCTGGGGACAAGGCAATCAGCCCCAGCATTTT

d_gene: .
v_gene: TRBV30
j_gene: TRBJ2-3
abundance: .
CDR3aa: CACTRRRTAQGTDTQYF
CDR3nt: TGTGCCTGCACTCGCCGTCGGACCGCACAGGGCACAGATACGCAGTATTTT

d_gene: .
v_gene: TRBV28
j_gene: TRBJ2-3
abundance: .
CDR3aa: CASSYDYSGSGTDTQYF
CDR3nt: TGTGCCAGCAGTTACGACTACTCGGGCTCCGGCACAGATACGCAGTATTTT

d_gene: .
v_gene: TRBV11-2
j_gene: TRBJ1-6
abundance: few
CDR3aa: CASSLDWSPLHF
CDR3nt: TGTGCCAGCAGCTTAGATTGGTCACCCCTCCACTTT

d_gene: TRBD1
v_gene: TRBV7-9
j_gene: TRBJ2-7
abundance: few
CDR3aa: CASSLEGQGVGEQYF
CDR3nt: TGTGCCAGCAGCTTAGAAGGACAGGGGGTCGGCGAGCAGTACTTC

d_gene: .
v_gene: TRBV14
j_gene: TRBJ2-5
abundance: .
CDR3aa: CASSQEATGLQTQYF
CDR3nt: TGTGCCAGCAGCCAAGAGGCAACTGGGTTGCAGACCCAGTACTTC

d_gene: .
v_gene: TRBV7-6
j_gene: TRBJ2-2
abundance: few
CDR3aa: CASSPLRALGELFF
CDR3nt: TGTGCCAGCAGCCCCTTGCGCGCCCTCGGGGAGCTGTTTTTT

d_gene: TRBD1
v_gene: TRBV4-2
j_gene: TRBJ1-2
abundance: .
CDR3aa: CASSLEGQVFIYGYTF
CDR3nt: TGTGCCAGCAGCTTGGAGGGACAGGTCTTTATCTATGGCTACACCTTC

d_gene: .
v_gene: TRBV11-1
j_gene: TRBJ1-2
abundance: .
CDR3aa: CASSPPGDGYTF
CDR3nt: TGTGCCAGCAGCCCCCCAGGGGATGGCTACACCTTC

d_gene: TRBD1
v_gene: TRBV5-1
j_gene: TRBJ2-1
abundance: few
CDR3aa: CASSLAGTGGYEQFF
CDR3nt: TGCGCCAGCAGCTTAGCCGGGACAGGGGGTTATGAGCAGTTCTTC

d_gene: .
v_gene: TRBV2
j_gene: TRBJ1-2
abundance: few
CDR3aa: CASRVQGTGYTF
CDR3nt: TGTGCCAGCAGGGTACAGGGCACTGGCTACACCTTC

d_gene: .
v_gene: TRBV2
j_gene: TRBJ1-2
abundance: few
CDR3aa: CASRPPVNYGYTF
CDR3nt: TGTGCCAGCAGGCCTCCAGTTAACTATGGCTACACCTTC

d_gene: .
v_gene: TRBV30
j_gene: TRBJ2-6
abundance: few
CDR3aa: CAWGRQDVPASGANVLTF
CDR3nt: TGTGCCTGGGGGAGACAGGACGTACCGGCCTCTGGGGCCAACGTCCTGACTTTC

d_gene: .
v_gene: TRBV6-5
j_gene: TRBJ2-1
abundance: few
CDR3aa: CASSYVPSNEQFF
CDR3nt: TGTGCCAGCAGTTATGTCCCCAGCAATGAGCAGTTCTTC

d_gene: .
v_gene: TRBV10-3
j_gene: TRBJ1-2
abundance: .
CDR3aa: CAISGQSNLYGYTF
CDR3nt: TGTGCCATCAGCGGACAGAGCAACCTCTATGGCTACACCTTC

d_gene: .
v_gene: TRBV30
j_gene: TRBJ1-6
abundance: few
CDR3aa: CAWNTYNSPLHF
CDR3nt: TGTGCCTGGAACACCTATAATTCACCCCTCCACTTT

d_gene: .
v_gene: TRBV7-9
j_gene: TRBJ1-2
abundance: .
CDR3aa: CASSSEVESGYTF
CDR3nt: TGTGCCAGCAGCTCAGAGGTTGAATCTGGCTACACCTTC

d_gene: TRBD2
v_gene: TRBV7-2
j_gene: TRBJ2-3
abundance: .
CDR3aa: CASSWLAGGSTDTQYF
CDR3nt: TGTGCCAGCAGCTGGCTAGCGGGGGGTAGCACAGATACGCAGTATTTT

d_gene: TRBD1
v_gene: TRBV2
j_gene: TRBJ1-2
abundance: few
CDR3aa: CASNGQGDYGYTF
CDR3nt: TGTGCCAGCAATGGACAGGGAGACTATGGCTACACCTTC

d_gene: TRBD2
v_gene: TRBV14
j_gene: TRBJ2-3
abundance: .
CDR3aa: CASSPPGLADTDTQYF
CDR3nt: TGTGCCAGCAGCCCCCCTGGGCTAGCGGACACAGATACGCAGTATTTT

d_gene: TRBD1
v_gene: TRBV4-2
j_gene: TRBJ1-2
abundance: .
CDR3aa: CASSQGQGTGYTF
CDR3nt: TGTGCCAGCAGCCAGGGACAGGGAACTGGCTACACCTTC

d_gene: TRBD1
v_gene: TRBV15
j_gene: TRBJ2-7
abundance: .
CDR3aa: CATSSRQGDEQYF
CDR3nt: TGTGCCACCAGCAGTCGACAGGGTGACGAGCAGTACTTC

d_gene: .
v_gene: TRBV7-2
j_gene: TRBJ2-2
abundance: .
CDR3aa: CASSFSVTNTGELFF
CDR3nt: TGTGCCAGCAGCTTCTCAGTTACGAACACCGGGGAGCTGTTTTTT

d_gene: .
v_gene: TRBV19
j_gene: TRBJ2-2
abundance: .
CDR3aa: CASSIDRLNGANTGELFF
CDR3nt: TGTGCCAGTAGTATAGACCGTCTTAATGGTGCGAACACCGGGGAGCTGTTTTTT

d_gene: .
v_gene: TRBV7-3
j_gene: TRBJ1-2
abundance: many
CDR3aa: CASSPRRGYGYTF
CDR3nt: TGTGCCAGCAGCCCGCGACGGGGCTATGGCTACACCTTC

d_gene: TRBD1
v_gene: TRBV5-4
j_gene: TRBJ2-2
abundance: few
CDR3aa: CASRTGTANTGELFF
CDR3nt: TGTGCCAGCAGGACAGGGACAGCGAACACCGGGGAGCTGTTTTTT

d_gene: TRBD1
v_gene: TRBV19
j_gene: TRBJ2-3
abundance: .
CDR3aa: CASSIDRGRPDTQYF
CDR3nt: TGTGCCAGTAGTATTGACAGGGGTCGGCCAGATACGCAGTATTTT

d_gene: TRBD2
v_gene: TRBV30
j_gene: TRBJ2-5
abundance: .
CDR3aa: CAWSESGGKETQYF
CDR3nt: TGTGCCTGGAGCGAGAGCGGGGGGAAAGAGACCCAGTACTTC

d_gene: .
v_gene: TRBV6-1
j_gene: TRBJ1-1
abundance: few
CDR3aa: CASSEMQMNTEAFF
CDR3nt: TGTGCCAGCAGTGAAATGCAAATGAACACTGAAGCTTTCTTT

d_gene: .
v_gene: TRBV7-3
j_gene: TRBJ2-1
abundance: .
CDR3aa: CASSLKRGRANEQFF
CDR3nt: TGTGCCAGCAGCTTAAAGAGGGGGAGGGCCAATGAGCAGTTCTTC

d_gene: TRBD1
v_gene: TRBV5-6
j_gene: TRBJ1-5
abundance: .
CDR3aa: CASSTGQNQPQHF
CDR3nt: TGTGCCAGCAGCACGGGACAGAATCAGCCCCAGCATTTT

d_gene: .
v_gene: TRBV7-7
j_gene: TRBJ2-3
abundance: few
CDR3aa: CASSFSGEDTQYF
CDR3nt: TGTGCCAGCAGCTTTTCGGGGGAGGATACGCAGTATTTT

d_gene: .
v_gene: TRBV7-9
j_gene: TRBJ1-6
abundance: few
CDR3aa: CASSFEGYNSPLHF
CDR3nt: TGTGCCAGCAGCTTTGAGGGCTATAATTCACCCCTCCACTTT

d_gene: .
v_gene: TRBV7-9
j_gene: TRBJ1-2
abundance: .
CDR3aa: CASGGRTNYGYTF
CDR3nt: TGTGCCAGCGGAGGGCGGACTAACTATGGCTACACCTTC

d_gene: TRBD1
v_gene: TRBV2
j_gene: TRBJ1-2
abundance: few
CDR3aa: CASSPRDSPNYGYTF
CDR3nt: TGTGCCAGCAGTCCGCGGGACAGCCCGAACTATGGCTACACCTTC

d_gene: .
v_gene: TRBV5-1
j_gene: TRBJ2-6
abundance: few
CDR3aa: CASTQAANSGANVLTF
CDR3nt: TGCGCCAGCACGCAGGCAGCAAACTCTGGGGCCAACGTCCTGACTTTC

d_gene: .
v_gene: TRBV7-2
j_gene: TRBJ1-2
abundance: few
CDR3aa: CASSLPGAGYTF
CDR3nt: TGTGCCAGCAGCTTACCAGGGGCTGGCTACACCTTC

d_gene: .
v_gene: TRBV7-9
j_gene: TRBJ2-3
abundance: few
CDR3aa: CASSLGFTDTQYF
CDR3nt: TGTGCCAGCAGCTTGGGTTTCACAGATACGCAGTATTTT